This entry lists 11 T cell receptor beta chains sequenced from one sample in a study of T cell repertoires and Cas9 in healthy adults. Assay used: immunoSEQ multiplex PCR; TCRdb lists only in-frame clones, some missing. The table includes more than 20,000 clones, roughly 92% detected once. The sequencing sample was made of CD4+ effector T cells (CD127+, CD25-, CD137-, CD154-) from PBMCs; culture status not recorded. Receptors were obtained from a human donor in good health.

V usage is TRBV10-3 and J usage is TRBJ2-3; perhaps TRBD2 as D (6 bases). CDR1 is ENHRY and CDR2 is SYGVKD in the germline V gene. V was trimmed by 11 bases and J by 5 bases, leaving 20 bases between them. This CDR3 contains 14 residues. The CDR3 here is CAARLGQMGDTQYF. DNA of the CDR3: TGTGCCGCCCGACTAGGGCAAATGGGAGATACGCAGTATTTT.

The chain carries TRBV19 and TRBJ2-1, with 9 positions matching TRBD1. The length of the CDR3 is 14 residues. J gave up 9 bases and V 6 bases, and 9 bases lay outside the gene matches. Germline V gene lookup returns CDR1 LNHDA and CDR2 SQIVND (reference sequence). The CDR3 protein is CASSTPGQGVEQFF. The CDR3 DNA follows: TGTGCCAGTAGCACTCCGGGACAGGGAGTTGAGCAGTTCTTC.

The CDR3 is CASSQTWQVKNIQYF. The DNA of the CDR3 is TGCGCCAGCAGCCAGACCTGGCAAGTCAAAAACATTCAGTACTTC. The chain joins TRBV4-3 to TRBJ2-4, with no clear D. V was trimmed by 3 bases and J by 3 bases, leaving 12 bases between them. The germline V gene encodes CDR1 LGHNA and CDR2 YSLEER. The CDR3 spans 15 residues.

The rearrangement links TRBV28 to TRBJ2-3; TRBD1 matches 9 bases. This CDR3 contains 16 residues. Germline CDR1 is MDHEN and CDR2 is SYDVKM. V was clipped by 5 bases and J by 3 bases; unmatched bases: 9. CDR3 protein: CASSPQNRGRTDTQYF. The CDR3 DNA sequence: TGTGCCAGCAGTCCCCAAAACAGGGGGCGAACAGATACGCAGTATTTT.

V usage is TRBV6-1 and J usage is TRBJ2-5, with D perhaps assigned TRBD1 or TRBD2 (5 bases each). The CDR3 runs 12 residues. V lost 8 bases, J lost 1 base, and 8 bases lay in between. Germline values: CDR1 MNHNS, CDR2 SASEGT. CDR3 region: CASGTVQETQYF. The CDR3 DNA reads TGTGCCAGCGGGACGGTCCAAGAGACCCAGTACTTC.

V gene TRBV5-4 combines with J gene TRBJ2-7; the D gene is possibly TRBD1 (5 bases). The CDR3 has 16 amino acids. The V end was cut by 4 bases, the J end by 5 bases, with 22 bases between. Germline CDR1 is SGHNT and CDR2 is YYREEE (reference sequence). CDR3 sequence (DNA): TGTGCCAGCAGCCCGGCCGGGTACCGCGACAGCGACGAGCAGTACTTC. This codes for CASSPAGYRDSDEQYF. The whole variable domain, remainder taken from reference TRBV5-4 and TRBJ2-7, is ETGVTQSPTHLIKTRGQQVTLRCSSQSGHNTVSWYQQALGQGPQFIFQYYREEENGRGNFPPRFSGLQFPNYSSELNVNALELDDSALYLCASSPAGYRDSDEQYFGPGTRLTVT.

About this clone: Other DNA variants within this sample encode the same CDR3. This chain joins TRBV7-2 and TRBJ2-1; 7 nucleotides line up with TRBD2. The length of the CDR3 is 14 residues. CDR1 and CDR2 from the germline V gene are SGHTA and FQGNSA. The J segment lost 10 bases and the V segment lost 5 bases, leaving 11 bases of the junction unmatched. CDR3 in DNA: TGTGCCAGCAGCGGTCGCGGGGGAACCCTGGAGCAGTTCTTC. Translating it yields CASSGRGGTLEQFF.

This chain joins TRBV5-1 and TRBJ2-1; no clear D. CDR1 is SGHRS and CDR2 is YFSETQ in the germline V gene. V lost 4 bases, J lost 0 bases, and 11 bases lay in between. The CDR3 is made up of 15 amino acids. The CDR3 loop reads CASSDISASYNEQFF. CDR3 nucleotide sequence: TGCGCCAGCAGCGATATAAGTGCCTCCTACAATGAGCAGTTCTTC.

This chain links TRBV7-9 with TRBJ2-5, with 7 positions matching TRBD1. Looked up from germline, CDR1 is SEHNR and CDR2 is FQNEAQ (reference sequence). V dropped 5 bases and J dropped 1; count of bases not matched to a gene: 7. This CDR3 has 15 residues. As DNA, the CDR3 is TGTGCCAGCAGCGGATCGACAGGGACCCAAGAGACCCAGTACTTC. Translation gives CASSGSTGTQETQYF.

The chain uses TRBV5-6 and TRBJ2-3, with 8 bases lining up with TRBD1. The CDR3 has 15 residues. Germline lookup yields CDR1 SGHDT and CDR2 YYEEEE. V lost 4 bases and J lost 2; bases outside the gene matches: 6. The CDR3 DNA sequence: TGTGCCAGCAGCCCGAGGGACAGGCTCACAGATACGCAGTATTTT. Encoded protein: CASSPRDRLTDTQYF.

This chain uses TRBV5-1 with TRBJ2-5, with 8 bases that match TRBD1. This CDR3 has 15 residues. Trimming took 4 bases from V and 1 from J; bases not matched to a gene: 6. Looked up from germline, CDR1 is SGHRS and CDR2 is YFSETQ. This CDR3 reads CASSIGQGPQETQYF. CDR3 nucleotides: TGCGCCAGCAGCATTGGACAGGGCCCCCAAGAGACCCAGTACTTC. The entire variable domain, with the rest obtained from reference TRBV5-1 and TRBJ2-5, is as follows: KAGVTQTPRYLIKTRGQQVTLSCSPISGHRSVSWYQQTPGQGLQFLFEYFSETQRNKGNFPGRFSGRQFSNSRSEMNVSTLELGDSALYLCASSIGQGPQETQYFGPGTRLLVL.